A single TCR beta chain is shown here with its context. The protocol was immunoSEQ multiplex PCR, while the TCRdb copy is restricted to in-frame clones and leaves out a portion. This sample yields 110,000 or so clones, of which around 89% are seen a single time; 15% to 20% belongs to the top ten. The data were obtained in a study of control samples from healthy donors and cancer patients. The CDR3 contains 10 residues. Germline CDR1 and CDR2: DFQATT and SNEGSKA (reference sequence). Specimen: blood. The chain uses TRBV20-1 and TRBJ2-3; no definite D call. The TCR was taken from a woman in her forties or fifties in good health. CDR3 coding DNA: TGCAGCGCTCCGACTGTGGCGCAGTATTTT. This gives the protein CSAPTVAQYF.